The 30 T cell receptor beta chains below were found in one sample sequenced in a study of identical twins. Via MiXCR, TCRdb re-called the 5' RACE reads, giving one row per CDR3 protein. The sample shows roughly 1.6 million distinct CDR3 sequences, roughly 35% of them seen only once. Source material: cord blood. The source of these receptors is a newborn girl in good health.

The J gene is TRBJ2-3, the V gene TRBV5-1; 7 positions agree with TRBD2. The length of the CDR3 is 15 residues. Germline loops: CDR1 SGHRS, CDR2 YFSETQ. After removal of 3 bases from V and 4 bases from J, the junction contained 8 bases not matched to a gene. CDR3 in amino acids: CASSSGGGPPDTQYF. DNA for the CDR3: TGCGCCAGCAGCTCTGGGGGAGGGCCTCCAGATACGCAGTATTTT.

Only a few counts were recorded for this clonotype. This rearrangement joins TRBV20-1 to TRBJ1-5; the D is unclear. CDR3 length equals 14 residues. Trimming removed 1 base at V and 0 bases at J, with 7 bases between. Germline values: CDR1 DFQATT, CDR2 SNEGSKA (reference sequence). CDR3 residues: CSARVRTSNQPQHF. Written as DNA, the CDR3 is TGCAGTGCTAGAGTTAGGACTAGCAATCAGCCCCAGCATTTT.

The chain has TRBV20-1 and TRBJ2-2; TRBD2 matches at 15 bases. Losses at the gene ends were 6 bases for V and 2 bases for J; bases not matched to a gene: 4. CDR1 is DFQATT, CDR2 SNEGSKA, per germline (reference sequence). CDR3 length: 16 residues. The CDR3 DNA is TGCAGTGCCGCGGGACTAGCGGGGGGTAACACCGGGGAGCTGTTTTTT. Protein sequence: CSAAGLAGGNTGELFF.

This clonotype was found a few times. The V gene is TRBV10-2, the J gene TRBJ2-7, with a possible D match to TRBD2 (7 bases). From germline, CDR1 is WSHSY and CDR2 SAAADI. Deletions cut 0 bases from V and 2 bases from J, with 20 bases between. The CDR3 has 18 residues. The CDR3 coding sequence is TGCGCCAGCAGTGAGTCGATTTTTGGGGGGGGGCCTCCCTACGAGCAGTACTTC. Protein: CASSESIFGGGPPYEQYF.

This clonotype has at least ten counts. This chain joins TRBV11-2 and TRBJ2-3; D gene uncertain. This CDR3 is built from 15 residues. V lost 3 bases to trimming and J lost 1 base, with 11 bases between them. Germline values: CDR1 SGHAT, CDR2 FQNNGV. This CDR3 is CASSLQPGGTDTQYF. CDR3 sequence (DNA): TGTGCCAGCAGCTTGCAACCCGGAGGCACAGATACGCAGTATTTT.

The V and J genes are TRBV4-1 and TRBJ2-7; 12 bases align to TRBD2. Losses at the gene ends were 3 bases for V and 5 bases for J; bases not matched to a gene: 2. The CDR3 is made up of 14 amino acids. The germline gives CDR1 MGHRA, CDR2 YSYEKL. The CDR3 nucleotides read TGCGCCAGCAGCCAGCCTAGCGGGGGGGACGAGCAGTACTTC. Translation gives CASSQPSGGDEQYF.

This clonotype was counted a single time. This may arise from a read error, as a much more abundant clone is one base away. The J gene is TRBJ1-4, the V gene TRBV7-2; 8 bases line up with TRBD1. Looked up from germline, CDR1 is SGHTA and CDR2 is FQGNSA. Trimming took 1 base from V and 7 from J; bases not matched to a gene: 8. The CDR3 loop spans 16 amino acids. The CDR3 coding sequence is TGTGCCAGCAGCTTAGTATTCGGGACAGGTGGTGAAAAACTGTTTTTT. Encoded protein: CASSLVFGTGGEKLFF. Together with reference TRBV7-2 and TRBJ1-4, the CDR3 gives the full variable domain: GAGVSQSPSNKVTEKGKDVELRCDPISGHTALYWYRQSLGQGLEFLIYFQGNSAPDKSGLPSDRFSAERTGGSVSTLTIQRTQQEDSAVYLCASSLVFGTGGEKLFFGSGTQLSVL.

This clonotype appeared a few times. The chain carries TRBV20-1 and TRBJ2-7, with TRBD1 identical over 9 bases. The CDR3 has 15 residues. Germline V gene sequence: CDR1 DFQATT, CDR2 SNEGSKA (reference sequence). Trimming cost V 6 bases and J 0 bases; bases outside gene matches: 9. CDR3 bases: TGCAGTGCGTTGAACCGGGACAGGGTCTCCTACGAGCAGTACTTC. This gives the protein CSALNRDRVSYEQYF.

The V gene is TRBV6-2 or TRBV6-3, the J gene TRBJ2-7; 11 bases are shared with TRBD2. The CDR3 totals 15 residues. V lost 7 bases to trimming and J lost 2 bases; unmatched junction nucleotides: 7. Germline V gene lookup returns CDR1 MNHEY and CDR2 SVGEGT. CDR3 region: CASTLTSGSTYEQYF. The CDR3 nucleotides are TGTGCCAGCACCCTAACTAGCGGGAGTACCTACGAGCAGTACTTC.

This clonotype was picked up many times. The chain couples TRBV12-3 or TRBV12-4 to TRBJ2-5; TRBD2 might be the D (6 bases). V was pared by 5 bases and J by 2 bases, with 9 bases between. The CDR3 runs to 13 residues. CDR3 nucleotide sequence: TGTGCCAGCAGTATGACTAGACAAGAGACCCAGTACTTC. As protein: CASSMTRQETQYF.

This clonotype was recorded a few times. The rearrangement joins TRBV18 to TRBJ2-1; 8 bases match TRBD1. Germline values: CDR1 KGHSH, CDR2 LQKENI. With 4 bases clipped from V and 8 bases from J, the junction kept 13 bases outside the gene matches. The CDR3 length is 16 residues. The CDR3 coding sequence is TGTGCCAGCTCACGACAGGGGCCTCCGTCTCTACATGAGCAGTTCTTC. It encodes CASSRQGPPSLHEQFF.

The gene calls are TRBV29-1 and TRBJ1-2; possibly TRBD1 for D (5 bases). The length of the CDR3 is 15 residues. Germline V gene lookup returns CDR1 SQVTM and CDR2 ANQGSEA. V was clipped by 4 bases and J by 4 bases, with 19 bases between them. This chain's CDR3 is CSVGMQGRRSYGYTF. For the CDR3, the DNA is TGCAGCGTTGGGATGCAGGGTAGGAGAAGCTATGGCTACACCTTC. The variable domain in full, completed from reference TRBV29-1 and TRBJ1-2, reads SAVISQKPSRDICQRGTSLTIQCQVDSQVTMMFWYRQQPGQSLTLIATANQGSEATYESGFVIDKFPISRPNLTFSTLTVSNMSPEDSSIYLCSVGMQGRRSYGYTFGSGTRLTVV.

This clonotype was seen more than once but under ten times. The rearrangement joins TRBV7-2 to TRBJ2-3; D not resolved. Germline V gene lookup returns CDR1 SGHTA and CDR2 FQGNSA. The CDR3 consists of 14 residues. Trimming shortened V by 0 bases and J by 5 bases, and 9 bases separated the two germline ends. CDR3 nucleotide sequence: TGTGCCAGCAGCTTAGCCCCGGCACAAGATACGCAGTATTTT. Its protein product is CASSLAPAQDTQYF.

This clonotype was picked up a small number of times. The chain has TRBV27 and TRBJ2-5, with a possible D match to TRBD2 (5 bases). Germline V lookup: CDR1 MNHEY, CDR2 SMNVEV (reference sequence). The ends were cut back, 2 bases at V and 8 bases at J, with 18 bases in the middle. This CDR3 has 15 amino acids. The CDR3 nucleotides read TGTGCCAGCAGTTTACACGCGCTCCGCTCGGGAACCCAGTACTTC. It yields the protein CASSLHALRSGTQYF.

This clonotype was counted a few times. The CDR3 DNA follows: TGTGCCAGCAGCTCCTCGGACAGGTTTAGCAATCAGCCCCAGCATTTT. Translating gives CASSSSDRFSNQPQHF. This chain links TRBV13 with TRBJ1-5; the match to TRBD1 covers 7 bases. Germline CDR1 reads PRHDT; CDR2 reads FYEKMQ (reference sequence). This CDR3 has 16 residues. The V and J ends lost 4 bases and 0 bases, in that order; junction bases with no gene match: 6.

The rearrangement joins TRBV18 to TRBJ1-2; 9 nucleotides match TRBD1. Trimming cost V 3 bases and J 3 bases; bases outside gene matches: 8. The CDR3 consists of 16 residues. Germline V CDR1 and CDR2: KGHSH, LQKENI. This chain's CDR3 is CASSPPTGQGYYGYTF. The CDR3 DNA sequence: TGTGCCAGCTCACCCCCCACGGGACAGGGATACTATGGCTACACCTTC. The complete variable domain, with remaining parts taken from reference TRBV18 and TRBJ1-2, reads NAGVMQNPRHLVRRRGQEARLRCSPMKGHSHVYWYRQLPEEGLKFMVYLQKENIIDESGMPKERFSAEFPKEGPSILRIQQVVRGDSAAYFCASSPPTGQGYYGYTFGSGTRLTVV.

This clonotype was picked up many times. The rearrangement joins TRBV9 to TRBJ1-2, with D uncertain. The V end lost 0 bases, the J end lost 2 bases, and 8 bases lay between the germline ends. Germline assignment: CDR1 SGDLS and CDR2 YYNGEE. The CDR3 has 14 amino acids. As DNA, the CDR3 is TGTGCCAGCAGCGTAGCCCTGGCAAACTATGGCTACACCTTC. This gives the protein CASSVALANYGYTF.

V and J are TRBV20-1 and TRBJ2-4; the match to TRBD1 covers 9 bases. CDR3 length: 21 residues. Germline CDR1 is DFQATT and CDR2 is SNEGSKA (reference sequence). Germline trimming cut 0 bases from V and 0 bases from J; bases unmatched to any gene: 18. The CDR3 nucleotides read TGCAGTGCTAGAGATGTGAGGGGGACAGGGAAGACGGCCTCAGCCAAAAACATTCAGTACTTC. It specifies CSARDVRGTGKTASAKNIQYF.

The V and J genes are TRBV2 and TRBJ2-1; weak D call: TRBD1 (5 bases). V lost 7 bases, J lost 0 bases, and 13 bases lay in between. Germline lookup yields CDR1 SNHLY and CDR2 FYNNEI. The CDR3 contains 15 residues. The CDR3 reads CASILRESSYNEQFF. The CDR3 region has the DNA TGTGCCAGCATCCTCAGGGAAAGCTCCTACAATGAGCAGTTCTTC.

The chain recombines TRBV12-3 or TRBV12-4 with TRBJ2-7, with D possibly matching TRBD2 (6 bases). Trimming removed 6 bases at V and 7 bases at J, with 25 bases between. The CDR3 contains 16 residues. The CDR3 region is CASRIQKGPAGGEQYF. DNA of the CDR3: TGTGCCAGCAGAATCCAAAAGGGACCCGCTGGGGGGGAGCAGTACTTC.

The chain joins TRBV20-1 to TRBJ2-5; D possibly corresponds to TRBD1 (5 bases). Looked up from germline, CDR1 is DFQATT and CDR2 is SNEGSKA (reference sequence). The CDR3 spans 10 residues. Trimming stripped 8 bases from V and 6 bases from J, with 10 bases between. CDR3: CSIVDKTQYF. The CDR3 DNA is TGCAGTATTGTGGACAAGACCCAGTACTTC.

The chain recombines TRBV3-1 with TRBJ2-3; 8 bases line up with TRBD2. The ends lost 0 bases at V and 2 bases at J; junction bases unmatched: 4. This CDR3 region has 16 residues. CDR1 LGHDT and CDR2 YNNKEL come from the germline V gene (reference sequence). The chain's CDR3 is CASSQEVAGITDTQYF. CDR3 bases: TGTGCCAGCAGCCAAGAGGTAGCGGGGATCACAGATACGCAGTATTTT.

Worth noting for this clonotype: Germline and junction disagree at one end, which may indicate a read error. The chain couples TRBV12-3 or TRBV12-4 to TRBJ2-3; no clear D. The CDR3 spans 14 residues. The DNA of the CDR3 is TGTGCCAGCAGTTCCTCCTATTCGTCAGATATGCAGTATTTT. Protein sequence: CASSSSYSSDMQYF.

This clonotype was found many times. CDR3 protein: CASTSNRDYLSTDTQYF. As DNA, the CDR3 is TGTGCCAGCACTTCGAACCGGGACTACCTAAGCACAGATACGCAGTATTTT. The chain links TRBV7-2 to TRBJ2-3; 7 bases are a match to TRBD2. This CDR3 contains 17 residues. The germline V gene encodes CDR1 SGHTA and CDR2 FQGNSA. The junction had 13 bases not matched to a gene; V was cut back by 7 bases and J by 0 bases.

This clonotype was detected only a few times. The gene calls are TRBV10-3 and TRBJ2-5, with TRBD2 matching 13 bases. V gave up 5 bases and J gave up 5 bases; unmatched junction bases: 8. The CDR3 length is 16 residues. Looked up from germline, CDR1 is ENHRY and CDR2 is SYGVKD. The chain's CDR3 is CAISSTSGRAFETQYF. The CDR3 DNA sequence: TGTGCCATCAGTAGTACTAGCGGGAGGGCCTTTGAGACCCAGTACTTC.

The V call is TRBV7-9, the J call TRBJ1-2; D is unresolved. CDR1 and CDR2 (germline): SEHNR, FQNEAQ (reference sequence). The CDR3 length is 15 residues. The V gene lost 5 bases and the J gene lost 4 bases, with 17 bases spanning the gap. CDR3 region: CASSLSRTEVYGYTF. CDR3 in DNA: TGTGCCAGCAGCCTCTCCCGGACGGAAGTCTATGGCTACACCTTC.

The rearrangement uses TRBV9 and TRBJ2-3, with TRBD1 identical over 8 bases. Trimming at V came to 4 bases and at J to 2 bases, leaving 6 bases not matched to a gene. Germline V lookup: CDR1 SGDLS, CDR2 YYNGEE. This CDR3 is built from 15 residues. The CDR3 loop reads CASSTRTGHTDTQYF. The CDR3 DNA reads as TGTGCCAGCAGCACCAGGACAGGGCACACAGATACGCAGTATTTT. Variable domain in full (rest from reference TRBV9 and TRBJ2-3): DSGVTQTPKHLITATGQRVTLRCSPRSGDLSVYWYQQSLDQGLQFLIQYYNGEERAKGNILERFSAQQFPDLHSELNLSSLELGDSALYFCASSTRTGHTDTQYFGPGTRLTVL.

The CDR3 reads CASSRSSFSYEQYF. The CDR3 DNA reads TGTGCCAGCAGCCGTTCTAGCTTCTCCTACGAGCAGTACTTC. This chain uses TRBV7-2 with TRBJ2-7; tentative D call: TRBD2 (5 bases). There are 14 residues in the CDR3. The germline V and J ends were trimmed by 5 bases and 0 bases, with 11 bases remaining between them. CDR1 and CDR2 (germline): SGHTA, FQGNSA.

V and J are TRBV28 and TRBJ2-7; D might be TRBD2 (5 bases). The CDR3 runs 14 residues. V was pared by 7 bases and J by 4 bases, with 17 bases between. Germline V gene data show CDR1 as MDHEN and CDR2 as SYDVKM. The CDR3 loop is CASNRLSGTYEQYF. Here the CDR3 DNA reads TGTGCCAGCAACCGTTTGAGCGGAACATACGAGCAGTACTTC.

The DNA of the CDR3 is TGTGCCACCAGCTCCCGGGGGCAGGCACTCGAGCAGTACTTC. Translation: CATSSRGQALEQYF. The chain uses TRBV15 and TRBJ2-5; D possibly matches TRBD1 or TRBD2 (6 bases each). The J call is uncertain, as TRBJ2-7 better fits the DNA end. Per the germline V gene, CDR1 is LNHNV and CDR2 is YYDKDF (reference sequence). The CDR3 is made up of 14 amino acids.